This TCR beta chain was captured in a study of blood T cell repertoires in COVID-19. At the level of the study: The United States, Italy and Spain provided the acute and convalescent COVID-19 samples.

Measured with immunoSEQ multiplex PCR; TCRdb has only the in-frame clones, and not every one. Of more than 110,000 clones in the sample, more than 75% were seen once. The CDR3 contains 14 residues. Germline CDR1 reads MNHEY; CDR2 reads SMNVEV (reference sequence). V gave up 6 bases and J gave up 5 bases; unmatched junction bases: 5. The clonotype comes from a woman older than 75 with acute or convalescent COVID-19. This sequence joins TRBV27 and TRBJ1-2; TRBD1 matches 11 bases. Sample: peripheral blood. CDR3: CASRGQGGWYGYTF. CDR3 sequence (DNA): TGTGCCAGCAGGGGACAGGGGGGGTGGTATGGCTACACCTTC.